Here is one T cell receptor beta chain with its context. Patients of the Seattle cohort, enrolled during active infection, were followed longitudinally. This entry is derived from a study of blood T cell repertoires in COVID-19. For the study at large: Acute and convalescent COVID-19 specimens originated in the United States, Italy and Spain. Sources were T cells, B-cell-depleted T cells, or PBMCs; the material itself was cDNA or gDNA.

V was pared by 6 bases and J by 5 bases, with 13 bases between. The CDR3 extends over 14 amino acids. The germline V gene has CDR1 MGHDK and CDR2 SYGVNS. Methods used by the authors: Amplification with reference gene primers provided the estimates of nucleated cell counts. Here immunoSEQ multiplex PCR was the method, and the copy in TCRdb shows in-frame clones only, minus some. V, J and clone size derive from that table, while D and trimming were established from the DNA sequence. In the table there are about 170,000 clones, approximately 91% of which are singletons. The specimen was peripheral blood. The rearrangement links TRBV25-1 to TRBJ2-2; possibly TRBD1 for D (6 bases). This TCR was recovered from a man aged 18 to 30 with COVID-19, enrolled during active disease. CDR3 amino acids: CASSSLRGTGELFF. CDR3 in DNA: TGTGCCAGCAGCTCCCTCAGGGGAACCGGGGAGCTGTTTTTT.